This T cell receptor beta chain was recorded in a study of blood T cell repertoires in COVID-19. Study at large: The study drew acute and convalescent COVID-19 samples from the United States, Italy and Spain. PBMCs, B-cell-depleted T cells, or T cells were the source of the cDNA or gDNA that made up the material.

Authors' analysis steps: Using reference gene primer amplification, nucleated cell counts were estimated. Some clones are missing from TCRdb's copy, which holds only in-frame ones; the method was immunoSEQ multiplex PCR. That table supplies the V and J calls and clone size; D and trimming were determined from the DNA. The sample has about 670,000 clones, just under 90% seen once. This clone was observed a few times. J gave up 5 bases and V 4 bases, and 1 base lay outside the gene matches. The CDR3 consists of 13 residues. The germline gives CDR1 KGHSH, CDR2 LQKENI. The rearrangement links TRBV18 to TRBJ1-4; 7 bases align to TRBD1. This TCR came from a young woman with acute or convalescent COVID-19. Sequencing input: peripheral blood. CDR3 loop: CASSLDRNEKLFF. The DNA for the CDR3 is TGTGCCAGCTCACTGGACAGGAATGAAAAACTGTTTTTT.